The present T cell receptor beta chain was sequenced within a study of CD8+ T cells in alopecia areata. On the study more broadly: Each day, treated patients took oral tofacitinib twice, at 5 to 10 mg per dose. Percent of scalp involved defined treated patients' severity scores.

This clone was observed a single time. What it binds is unknown. Study-level findings and limits: Mice showed TCR sharing more clearly than patients did, possibly owing to HLA.

Deletions cut 0 bases from V and 9 bases from J, with 14 bases between. The CDR3 consists of 15 residues. The germline V gene encodes CDR1 LNHNV and CDR2 YYDKDF (reference sequence). cDNA reverse transcribed from extracted RNA served as the sequencing template. Using immunoSEQ multiplex PCR, the repertoire was profiled, and TCRdb retains in-frame clones only, with some absent. The sample has under 350,000 clones, roughly 50% seen once; the top ten hold more than 1.5%. The sample's treatment: oral pan-JAK inhibitor, 5-10 mg twice daily. The receptor was derived from a human donor with alopecia areata. The rearrangement links TRBV15 to TRBJ2-2; D not resolved. Source: CD4+ T cells sorted from blood, taken at week 24, from a patient treated with tofacitinib. The CDR3 region has the DNA TGTGCCACCAGCAGAGAACTCCACCCTCGATGGGAGCTGTTTTTT. It specifies CATSRELHPRWELFF.